The 26 T cell receptor beta chains below all came from one sample that was sequenced in a study of shared clonotypes between healthy human individuals. Clones were sequenced by immunoSEQ multiplex PCR, and TCRdb holds only the in-frame ones, with some missing. The table includes more than 150,000 clones, 85% to 95% detected once. The sequenced material came from naive CD4+ T cells sorted from blood. Sample subset: CD45RA+ positively selected. The receptors originated from a woman aged 25 to 39 in good health.

Only one count was recorded for this clone. The V gene is TRBV28, the J gene TRBJ2-2; D is perhaps TRBD1 (6 bases). V dropped 6 bases and J dropped 5 bases, with 16 bases sitting between them. Looked up from germline, CDR1 is MDHEN and CDR2 is SYDVKM. CDR3 length: 15 amino acids. This CDR3 is CASSLGSDRTGELFF. CDR3 DNA: TGTGCCAGCAGCCTCGGATCAGACAGGACCGGGGAGCTGTTTTTT.

The V and J genes are TRBV28 and TRBJ2-5; D might be TRBD1 (6 bases). Deletions cut 3 bases from V and 11 bases from J, with 25 bases between. The length of the CDR3 is 16 residues. Per germline, CDR1 MDHEN and CDR2 SYDVKM. DNA for the CDR3: TGTGCCAGCAGTTTCCGACAGGAAAGGGGAATTAGGGAGCAGTACTTC. Translation: CASSFRQERGIREQYF.

The J gene is TRBJ2-7, the V gene TRBV6-1; 13 bases match TRBD2. The length of the CDR3 is 13 residues. Germline lookup yields CDR1 MNHNS and CDR2 SASEGT. The CDR3 DNA reads TGTGCGTCGGTCGGGACTAGCGGGGCGGAGCAGTACTTC. Protein product: CASVGTSGAEQYF.

This clone showed up just a few times. The chain links TRBV18 to TRBJ2-7; D perhaps matches TRBD2 (5 bases). Between the trimmed V and J ends, which lost 4 bases and 2 bases, there was a span of 12 bases. The CDR3 has 14 amino acids. Germline-derived CDR1 and CDR2 are KGHSH and LQKENI. CDR3 region: CASSLSSSTYEQYF. The CDR3, as DNA: TGTGCCAGCTCACTCTCTAGCAGCACCTACGAGCAGTACTTC.

The chain links TRBV27 to TRBJ2-7; TRBD1 matches 8 bases. The CDR3 sequence is 15 residues long. Germline loops: CDR1 MNHEY, CDR2 SMNVEV (reference sequence). V trimming: 4 bases; J trimming: 0 bases; junction bases outside the gene matches: 5. CDR3 residues: CASSSETGASYEQYF. As DNA, the CDR3 is TGTGCCAGCAGTTCAGAGACAGGGGCCTCCTACGAGCAGTACTTC.

The genes are TRBV5-6 and TRBJ2-5; D may be TRBD2 (6 bases). Near its end, the DNA agrees better with TRBJ2-7, so the J call may be wrong. Looked up from germline, CDR1 is SGHDT and CDR2 is YYEEEE. The CDR3 contains 15 residues. The CDR3 DNA reads TGTGCCAGCAGCTTGTGGCCGGGAGCTTCCTACGAGCAGTACTTC. Its translation is CASSLWPGASYEQYF.

The gene calls are TRBV7-7 and TRBJ2-5, with D hard to call. Germline CDR1 is SSHAT and CDR2 is FNYEAQ (reference sequence). The V end was cut by 2 bases, the J end by 2 bases, with 9 bases between. The CDR3 extends over 14 amino acids. CDR3 residues: CASSLTGVQETQYF. The CDR3 DNA sequence: TGTGCCAGCAGCTTAACCGGAGTGCAAGAGACCCAGTACTTC.

V gene TRBV28 combines with J gene TRBJ2-7, with 10 bases lining up with TRBD2. In germline, CDR1 is MDHEN, CDR2 SYDVKM. Unmatched junction bases numbered 8, after V lost 8 bases and J lost 1 base. The CDR3 sequence is 15 residues long. In DNA, the CDR3 is TGTGCCAGCTTGGTAACTAGCGGGATATCCTACGAGCAGTACTTC. It encodes CASLVTSGISYEQYF.

CDR3 nucleotides: TGCGCCAGCAGCTTTGACGGATCGAACACTGAAGCTTTCTTT. Protein: CASSFDGSNTEAFF. The chain employs TRBV5-1 and TRBJ1-1; D not certain. From germline, CDR1 is SGHRS and CDR2 YFSETQ. V was clipped by 2 bases and J by 1 base, with 9 bases between them. This CDR3 is 14 amino acids long.

V is TRBV21-1 and J is TRBJ1-3. TRBV21-1 is noted as a pseudogene. CDR3 length equals 15 residues. The CDR3 nucleotides read TGTGCCAGCAGCAAAGCTCGGAGCTCTGGAAACACCATATATTTT. Encoded protein: CASSKARSSGNTIYF.

The V call is TRBV23-1, the J call TRBJ2-6; TRBD1 might be the D (5 bases). TRBV23-1 is marked as an open reading frame, function uncertain. This CDR3 contains 18 residues. Trimming pared 3 bases from V and 0 bases from J, leaving 15 bases between. In nucleotides, the CDR3 is TGCGCCAGCAGTCACTGGGGTCCGGACAACTCTGGGGCCAACGTCCTGACTTTC. As protein: CASSHWGPDNSGANVLTF.

The rearrangement uses TRBV29-1 and TRBJ2-1; D tentatively reads TRBD1 or TRBD2 (5 bases each). The V end lost 4 bases, the J end lost 5 bases, and 12 bases lay between the germline ends. This CDR3 is built from 13 residues. Per germline, CDR1 SQVTM and CDR2 ANQGSEA. The CDR3 spells CSVGGRLNNEQFF. The CDR3 nucleotides are TGCAGCGTTGGGGGACGGCTTAACAATGAGCAGTTCTTC.

This chain connects TRBV18 to TRBJ2-7, with 8 bases aligning to TRBD2. With 3 bases clipped from V and 4 bases from J, the junction kept 17 bases outside the gene matches. Germline V lookup: CDR1 KGHSH, CDR2 LQKENI. The CDR3 contains 18 residues. This CDR3 reads CASSPLAVAGGEVYEQYF. CDR3 DNA: TGTGCCAGCTCACCGCTAGCTGTTGCGGGAGGAGAAGTATACGAGCAGTACTTC.

The chain employs TRBV15 and TRBJ2-7; D is ambiguous. This CDR3 has 15 amino acids. Germline V lookup: CDR1 LNHNV, CDR2 YYDKDF (reference sequence). Trimming took off 0 bases at V and 3 bases at J, with 12 bases between the two ends. CDR3 in amino acids: CATSRDLGTFYEQYF. CDR3 coding DNA: TGTGCCACCAGCAGAGATCTTGGCACCTTCTACGAGCAGTACTTC.

The chain carries TRBV11-2 and TRBJ2-7; no firm D call. The germline V and J ends were trimmed by 0 bases and 2 bases, with 8 bases remaining between them. From germline, CDR1 is SGHAT and CDR2 FQNNGV. The CDR3 extends over 14 amino acids. In DNA form, the CDR3 reads TGTGCCAGCAGCTTAGACGCCAGAACCTACGAGCAGTACTTC. This sequence encodes CASSLDARTYEQYF.

The genes are TRBV28 and TRBJ1-5; no clear D. The length of the CDR3 is 15 residues. The germline V gene has CDR1 MDHEN and CDR2 SYDVKM. Trimming shortened V by 6 bases and J by 1 base, and 13 bases separated the two germline ends. CDR3 in amino acids: CASSSPDSSNQPQHF. CDR3 coding DNA: TGTGCCAGCAGCTCCCCTGACTCAAGCAATCAGCCCCAGCATTTT.

This chain connects TRBV28 to TRBJ1-5, with D possibly being TRBD1 (6 bases). Germline CDR1 and CDR2: MDHEN and SYDVKM. This CDR3 contains 16 residues. The ends were cut back, 2 bases at V and 6 bases at J, with 17 bases in the middle. CDR3 in DNA: TGTGCCAGCAGTTTAACGGGCAGGGGAATGGGTCAGCCCCAGCATTTT. Protein sequence: CASSLTGRGMGQPQHF.

The chain links TRBV2 to TRBJ2-5; the D gene is possibly TRBD2 (5 bases). Between the trimmed V and J ends, which lost 7 bases and 3 bases, there was a span of 12 bases. The CDR3 is made up of 13 amino acids. Germline CDR1 SNHLY, CDR2 FYNNEI. In nucleotides, the CDR3 is TGTGCCAGCAAAGGCAAGAGGGAAGAGACCCAGTACTTC. Translation gives CASKGKREETQYF. The full variable domain, with the rest looked up from reference TRBV2 and TRBJ2-5, is EPEVTQTPSHQVTQMGQEVILRCVPISNHLYFYWYRQILGQKVEFLVSFYNNEISEKSEIFDDQFSVERPDGSNFTLKIRSTKLEDSAMYFCASKGKREETQYFGPGTRLLVL.

V gene TRBV7-9 combines with J gene TRBJ2-7, with D possibly being TRBD2 (6 bases). Per germline, CDR1 SEHNR and CDR2 FQNEAQ (reference sequence). V lost 2 bases, J lost 0 bases, and 8 bases lay in between. The CDR3 loop spans 14 amino acids. The CDR3 bases are TGTGCCAGCAGCTTACTGGGGGGCTCCTACGAGCAGTACTTC. This sequence encodes CASSLLGGSYEQYF.

In DNA form, the CDR3 reads TGTGCCAGCAGCGTAGCTCAGAGTGGCGAGCAGTACTTC. It translates to CASSVAQSGEQYF. The rearrangement joins TRBV9 to TRBJ2-5; D is uncertain. The end of the DNA aligns better with TRBJ2-7, so the J call may be wrong. Per the germline V gene, CDR1 is SGDLS and CDR2 is YYNGEE. The CDR3 extends over 13 amino acids.

The chain joins TRBV19 to TRBJ1-3; D may be TRBD1 (5 bases). This CDR3 has 19 amino acids. V was trimmed by 0 bases and J by 2 bases, leaving 20 bases between them. CDR1 and CDR2 from the germline V gene are LNHDA and SQIVND (reference sequence). CDR3 region: CASSIDGPGLEGPGNTIYF. The CDR3 region has the DNA TGTGCCAGTAGTATAGATGGCCCAGGGCTCGAGGGCCCTGGAAACACCATATATTTT.

This sequence joins TRBV15 and TRBJ2-7, with D perhaps TRBD2 (5 bases). Trimming left V 5 bases short and J 4 bases short, with 15 bases between. This CDR3 contains 14 residues. Germline V gives CDR1 LNHNV, CDR2 YYDKDF (reference sequence). The CDR3 region is CATSPRGKPYEQYF. The CDR3 bases are TGTGCCACCAGCCCACGAGGGAAGCCGTACGAGCAGTACTTC.

V is TRBV10-3 and J is TRBJ1-2; 8 nucleotides agree with TRBD1. The length of the CDR3 is 14 residues. CDR1 is ENHRY and CDR2 is SYGVKD in the germline V gene. Unmatched junction bases numbered 5, after V lost 0 bases and J lost 8 bases. The DNA for the CDR3 is TGTGCCATCAGTGAGTCGTACAGGGGGGACGGCTACACCTTC. Translating gives CAISESYRGDGYTF.

CDR3 nucleotide sequence: TGTGCCAGCAGTGAATTAGGTCAGGGGAAATACGAGCAGTACTTC. Translation gives CASSELGQGKYEQYF. The gene calls are TRBV25-1 and TRBJ2-7; D might be TRBD1 (6 bases). The CDR3 has 15 residues. The germline CDR1 and CDR2 sequences are MGHDK and SYGVNS. Trimming took 1 base from V and 4 from J, leaving 14 bases between them.

CDR3: CASGGGRFSYEQYF. For the CDR3, the DNA is TGTGCCAGCGGCGGGGGCAGGTTCTCCTACGAGCAGTACTTC. V is TRBV2 and J is TRBJ2-7; D might be TRBD2 (7 bases). V lost 8 bases and J lost 0, with 14 bases in between. This CDR3 is 14 amino acids long. The germline CDR1 and CDR2 sequences are SNHLY and FYNNEI. Together with reference TRBV2 and TRBJ2-7, the CDR3 gives the full variable domain: EPEVTQTPSHQVTQMGQEVILRCVPISNHLYFYWYRQILGQKVEFLVSFYNNEISEKSEIFDDQFSVERPDGSNFTLKIRSTKLEDSAMYFCASGGGRFSYEQYFGPGTRLTVT.

The chain has TRBV7-9 and TRBJ1-1, with a tentative D call TRBD1 (5 bases). V gave up 0 bases and J gave up 7 bases, with 9 bases separating them. CDR3 size: 13 residues. CDR1 and CDR2 from the germline V gene are SEHNR and FQNEAQ (reference sequence). The CDR3 sequence: CASSLAGDLEAFF. CDR3 coding DNA: TGTGCCAGCAGCTTAGCAGGGGATCTTGAAGCTTTCTTT.